The rows below give T cell receptor beta chains drawn from one sample of a study of blood T cell repertoires in COVID-19. Here immunoSEQ multiplex PCR was the method, and the copy in TCRdb shows in-frame clones only, minus some. The sample contains around 95,000 clones, approximately 87% of which appear only once. Sequencing input: peripheral blood. These receptors were taken from a human donor in a cohort sampled during active COVID-19. The CDR3 runs from the conserved cysteine through the conserved F or W. A D gene is named only where the DNA matches it firmly. Rows may omit the clone size; those that give it use once, few, many or a size class.

V,size,D,J,DNA,CDR3
TRBV7-9,.,TRBD1,TRBJ1-2,TGTGCCAGCAGCCGGGGACAGGGGGAAGGCTACACCTTC,CASSRGQGEGYTF
TRBV10-2,.,TRBD2,TRBJ2-3,TGCGCCAGCAGAACGGGGGGGCCCACAGATACGCAGTATTTT,CASRTGGPTDTQYF
TRBV10-2,.,.,TRBJ2-1,TGCGCCAGCAGTGAACGGACCCCAGGATGGGACAAACCAACGAGGGATGAGCAGTTCTTC,CASSERTPGWDKPTRDEQFF
TRBV5-8,few,.,TRBJ1-6,TGTGCCAGCAGCCCAAGGGGGTACAATTCACCCCTCCACTTT,CASSPRGYNSPLHF
TRBV11-2,.,.,TRBJ1-3,TGTGCCAGCAGCCCAAACCCGGACAGCTCTGGAAACACCATATATTTT,CASSPNPDSSGNTIYF
TRBV18,.,TRBD2,TRBJ2-7,TGTGCCAGCTCCAGGACTAGCGGGAATTCCTACGAGCAGTACTTC,CASSRTSGNSYEQYF
TRBV7-8,.,.,TRBJ2-7,TGTGCCAGCAGCCGCTCGGCGGGTCTGGCGGGTAGCGAGCAGTACTTC,CASSRSAGLAGSEQYF
TRBV19,.,TRBD2,TRBJ2-3,TGTGCCAGTAGCCGGGAGGGTACCGTTACGGATACGCAGTATTTT,CASSREGTVTDTQYF
TRBV19,once,.,TRBJ1-1,TGTGCCAGTATTCCGGTTGGGAGGGGGAACACTGAAGCTTTCTTT,CASIPVGRGNTEAFF
TRBV15,.,TRBD2,TRBJ2-4,TGTGCCACCAGCAGCGAAGCGGGATCTGAAAACATTCAGTACTTC,CATSSEAGSENIQYF
TRBV10-3,once,TRBD2,TRBJ2-1,TGTGCCATCACCTCGACTAGCGGGTTGAGCTCCTACAATGAGCAGTTCTTC,CAITSTSGLSSYNEQFF
TRBV15,.,TRBD1,TRBJ1-2,TGTGCCACCAGCAGCGATCCGGGACAGGCGAAGGGAGGCTACACCTTC,CATSSDPGQAKGGYTF
TRBV10-1,.,TRBD2,TRBJ2-1,TGCGCCAGCCCTGGGGTAGCGGGAGTAGGCAATGAGCAGTTCTTC,CASPGVAGVGNEQFF
TRBV20-1,.,TRBD1,TRBJ1-2,TGCAGTGCGTGGACAGGATATGGCTACACCTTC,CSAWTGYGYTF
TRBV7-9,once,TRBD1,TRBJ1-2,TGTGCCAGCAGCGCTAGCGTGGGGGACAGGGGAAACTATGGCTACACCTTC,CASSASVGDRGNYGYTF
TRBV11-2,once,TRBD1,TRBJ2-3,TGTGCCAGCAGCTTATTCAGGGGGCTTGCAGATACGCAGTATTTT,CASSLFRGLADTQYF
TRBV9,.,TRBD2,TRBJ2-3,TGTGCCAGCAGCGCAAGCCTCAGACTAGCGGGAGGGCTTTGGACAGATACGCAGTATTTT,CASSASLRLAGGLWTDTQYF